These 29 T cell receptor beta chains came from one sample sequenced in a study of follicular helper T cells after annual influenza vaccination. The sample's time point: 2015-2016 season, pre-vaccination. Clones were sequenced by immunoSEQ multiplex PCR, and TCRdb holds only the in-frame ones, with some missing. Of about 820 clones listed, 60% to 85% are singletons. Source: CXCR5+ CD38+ circulating T follicular helper cells from blood, taken on the day of influenza vaccination. Subset in this sample: circulating Tfh, non-naive CD4+CXCR5+PD-1+ (ICOS+CD38+ or ICOS-CD38-). The receptors were gathered from an adult who received the influenza vaccine.

The chain carries TRBV4-1 and TRBJ1-6, with D tentatively TRBD1 (5 bases). V was trimmed by 0 bases and J by 0 bases, leaving 12 bases between them. CDR3 length: 18 residues. Germline CDR1 is MGHRA and CDR2 is YSYEKL. In DNA form, the CDR3 reads TGCGCCAGCAGCCAAGAGGTGGCAGGGAGCTCCTATAATTCACCCCTCCACTTT. Its protein product is CASSQEVAGSSYNSPLHF.

V gene TRBV30 combines with J gene TRBJ2-3; 9 positions match TRBD1. From germline, CDR1 is GTSNPN and CDR2 SVGIG (reference sequence). This CDR3 has 14 residues. Trimming at V came to 1 base and at J to 6 bases, leaving 5 bases not matched to a gene. The CDR3 reads CAWSAPTGGDTQYF. CDR3 nucleotides: TGTGCCTGGAGTGCACCCACAGGGGGCGATACGCAGTATTTT. The full variable domain, completed using reference TRBV30 and TRBJ2-3, is SQTIHQWPATLVQPVGSPLSLECTVEGTSNPNLYWYRQAAGRGLQLLFYSVGIGQISSEVPQNLSASRPQDRQFILSSKKLLLSDSGFYLCAWSAPTGGDTQYFGPGTRLTVL.

V is TRBV16 and J is TRBJ2-4; D is unresolved. Trimming stripped 0 bases from V and 0 bases from J, with 9 bases between. There are 16 residues in the CDR3. CDR1 and CDR2 (germline): KGHSY, FQNENV. CDR3 amino acids: CASSQSMQVAKNIQYF. The CDR3 bases are TGTGCCAGCAGCCAATCAATGCAGGTAGCCAAAAACATTCAGTACTTC.

The rearrangement uses TRBV5-1 and TRBJ2-5; 12 positions match TRBD2. The length of the CDR3 is 15 residues. CDR1 is SGHRS, CDR2 YFSETQ, per germline. With 3 bases clipped from V and 1 base from J, the junction kept 1 base outside the gene matches. The CDR3 DNA reads TGCGCCAGCAGCTCTAGCGGGGGGGTCCAAGAGACCCAGTACTTC. Residues: CASSSSGGVQETQYF.

This rearrangement joins TRBV7-2 to TRBJ2-7, with TRBD1 identical over 9 bases. V was pared by 3 bases and J by 3 bases, with 3 bases of the junction left unmatched. Germline assignment: CDR1 SGHTA and CDR2 FQGNSA. CDR3 size: 14 residues. CDR3 residues: CASSLMGQGYEQYF. The CDR3 bases are TGTGCCAGCAGCTTGATGGGACAGGGCTACGAGCAGTACTTC.

The chain is built from TRBV30 and TRBJ2-7; D uncertain. Germline CDR1 and CDR2: GTSNPN and SVGIG (reference sequence). The CDR3 sequence is 11 residues long. Trimming cost V 3 bases and J 4 bases, with 7 bases left between them. Here the CDR3 reads CAWRLAYEQYF. CDR3 nucleotides: TGTGCCTGGAGATTGGCTTACGAGCAGTACTTC.

The genes are TRBV18 and TRBJ1-1, with D maybe TRBD1 (5 bases). V shed 0 bases and J shed 4 bases, with 15 bases lying between them. The CDR3 loop spans 16 amino acids. Germline V gene lookup returns CDR1 KGHSH and CDR2 LQKENI. CDR3 sequence: CASSPPVPRGGTEAFF. CDR3 coding DNA: TGTGCCAGCTCACCACCAGTTCCCCGCGGGGGCACTGAAGCTTTCTTT. Drawing the rest from reference TRBV18 and TRBJ1-1, the complete variable domain is NAGVMQNPRHLVRRRGQEARLRCSPMKGHSHVYWYRQLPEEGLKFMVYLQKENIIDESGMPKERFSAEFPKEGPSILRIQQVVRGDSAAYFCASSPPVPRGGTEAFFGQGTRLTVV.

This chain links TRBV6-5 with TRBJ1-6; no firm D call. There are 13 residues in the CDR3. V gave up 4 bases and J gave up 8 bases, with 9 bases separating them. Germline V CDR1 and CDR2: MNHEY, SVGAGI. This chain's CDR3 is CASSFELYSPLHF. The CDR3 coding sequence is TGTGCCAGCAGTTTTGAACTTTATTCACCCCTCCACTTT.

This chain uses TRBV6-6 with TRBJ2-1, with D possibly being TRBD1 (6 bases). The V end lost 8 bases, the J end lost 2 bases, and 13 bases lay between the germline ends. Germline V gives CDR1 MNHNY, CDR2 SVGAGI (reference sequence). There are 14 residues in the CDR3. CDR3 sequence: CASLARDTYNEQFF. The CDR3 coding sequence is TGTGCCAGCCTAGCCCGGGACACCTACAATGAGCAGTTCTTC.

V gene TRBV2 combines with J gene TRBJ2-2; D may be TRBD1 (6 bases). This CDR3 has 15 amino acids. The V end was cut by 6 bases, the J end by 0 bases, with 11 bases between. CDR1 is SNHLY and CDR2 is FYNNEI in the germline V gene. The chain's CDR3 is CASRRQESNTGELFF. In nucleotides, the CDR3 is TGTGCCAGCAGGAGACAGGAATCGAACACCGGGGAGCTGTTTTTT.

This clone was detected only a few times. The V gene is TRBV2, the J gene TRBJ2-2; no firm D call. This CDR3 is 15 amino acids long. In germline, CDR1 is SNHLY, CDR2 FYNNEI. The V gene lost 6 bases and the J gene lost 0 bases, with 11 bases spanning the gap. CDR3: CASSRRLTNTGELFF. The CDR3, as DNA: TGTGCCAGCAGCCGCAGGCTTACGAACACCGGGGAGCTGTTTTTT.

The chain uses TRBV29-1 and TRBJ2-1, with 11 bases lining up with TRBD2. After removal of 5 bases from V and 8 bases from J, the junction contained 5 bases not matched to a gene. This CDR3 spans 13 amino acids. In germline, CDR1 is SQVTM, CDR2 ANQGSEA. CDR3 residues: CSVYGLAGDEQFF. In nucleotides, the CDR3 is TGCAGCGTTTACGGACTAGCGGGCGATGAGCAGTTCTTC.

This chain joins TRBV19 and TRBJ1-5, with 7 bases aligning to TRBD1. This CDR3 spans 17 amino acids. Germline V gene sequence: CDR1 LNHDA, CDR2 SQIVND (reference sequence). The J segment lost 2 bases and the V segment lost 5 bases, leaving 12 bases of the junction unmatched. The CDR3 DNA follows: TGTGCCAGTAGTTCCGCCATCTTTGGGACAGGCAATCAGCCCCAGCATTTT. Translation gives CASSSAIFGTGNQPQHF.

This chain connects TRBV30 to TRBJ1-1, with 10 positions matching TRBD1. Germline trimming cut 0 bases from V and 8 bases from J; bases unmatched to any gene: 0. Germline V CDR1 and CDR2: GTSNPN, SVGIG (reference sequence). This CDR3 comprises 12 residues. This CDR3 is CAWSVTGGEAFF. For the CDR3, the DNA is TGTGCCTGGAGTGTGACAGGGGGCGAAGCTTTCTTT.

This clone appeared a few times. The V call is TRBV18, the J call TRBJ1-5; no clear D gene. Germline CDR1 and CDR2: KGHSH and LQKENI. The CDR3 has 16 amino acids. Trimming took 3 bases from V and 2 from J, leaving 14 bases between them. CDR3 loop: CASSPSQSGGNQPQHF. The CDR3 DNA reads TGTGCCAGCTCACCTTCGCAATCCGGTGGCAATCAGCCCCAGCATTTT.

V gene TRBV5-1 combines with J gene TRBJ2-3, with D perhaps TRBD2 (6 bases). This CDR3 comprises 16 residues. The germline V gene has CDR1 SGHRS and CDR2 YFSETQ. V lost 4 bases and J 2 bases, leaving 17 bases between the germline ends. CDR3 sequence reads: CASSRGLSGNTDTQYF. The CDR3 nucleotides read TGCGCCAGCAGCCGGGGACTCTCGGGGAACACAGATACGCAGTATTTT.

The chain links TRBV4-2 to TRBJ2-5; 8 bases align to TRBD1. J gave up 3 bases and V 4 bases, and 7 bases lay outside the gene matches. The CDR3 extends over 15 amino acids. CDR1 and CDR2 from the germline V gene are LGHNA and YNFKEQ. The CDR3 DNA reads TGTGCCAGCAGCCGAGGACAGGGCGAGGAAGAGACCCAGTACTTC. Protein product: CASSRGQGEEETQYF.

This clone has just a few counts. The chain joins TRBV7-9 to TRBJ1-3, with 7 bases lining up with TRBD1. Germline V lookup: CDR1 SEHNR, CDR2 FQNEAQ (reference sequence). V shed 5 bases and J 0 bases; nucleotides not matched to a gene: 7. This CDR3 contains 16 residues. The DNA of the CDR3 is TGTGCCAGCAGCATAGTTTGGGACAGCTCTGGAAACACCATATATTTT. It specifies CASSIVWDSSGNTIYF.

Written as DNA, the CDR3 is TGCGCCAGCAGCTCCGACGCTTATATCCATGAGCAGTTCTTC. As protein: CASSSDAYIHEQFF. The chain recombines TRBV5-1 with TRBJ2-1; no clear D gene. This CDR3 comprises 14 residues. Per germline, CDR1 SGHRS and CDR2 YFSETQ. V was pared by 3 bases and J by 8 bases, with 15 bases between.

The chain recombines TRBV30 with TRBJ2-3; D unclear. This CDR3 comprises 11 residues. The V gene lost 2 bases and the J gene lost 5 bases, with 5 bases spanning the gap. Germline V CDR1 and CDR2: GTSNPN, SVGIG (reference sequence). The CDR3 reads CAWSPKDTQYF. The CDR3 nucleotides read TGTGCCTGGAGTCCGAAAGATACGCAGTATTTT.

The rearrangement joins TRBV11-3 to TRBJ2-4; D remains ambiguous. Trimming cost V 1 base and J 6 bases, with 10 bases left between them. Germline CDR1 reads SGHNT; CDR2 reads YENEEA. This CDR3 spans 14 amino acids. The CDR3 sequence: CASSLASTTNIQYF. The CDR3 DNA follows: TGTGCCAGCAGCTTAGCCAGCACAACAAACATTCAGTACTTC.

This sequence joins TRBV5-4 and TRBJ1-2; D uncertain. The germline CDR1 and CDR2 sequences are SGHNT and YYREEE (reference sequence). The CDR3 extends over 12 amino acids. Trimming took 0 bases from V and 5 from J, leaving 5 bases between them. The CDR3: CASSLDGYGYTF. The CDR3 region has the DNA TGTGCCAGCAGCTTGGATGGGTATGGCTACACCTTC.

V usage is TRBV27 and J usage is TRBJ1-3; D remains unclear. Germline lookup yields CDR1 MNHEY and CDR2 SMNVEV (reference sequence). Trimming left V 2 bases short and J 1 base short, with 6 bases between. The CDR3 has 14 amino acids. The CDR3: CASSLVGSGNTIYF. The CDR3 DNA follows: TGTGCCAGCAGTTTAGTGGGGTCTGGAAACACCATATATTTT.

The chain joins TRBV9 to TRBJ2-3, with TRBD2 as a possible D gene (6 bases). The CDR3 spans 15 residues. Trimming cost V 0 bases and J 2 bases, with 10 bases left between them. The germline CDR1 and CDR2 sequences are SGDLS and YYNGEE. The CDR3 DNA is TGTGCCAGCAGCGTAGAGGGACTCTCCACAGATACGCAGTATTTT. Translation gives CASSVEGLSTDTQYF.

There are a few counts of this clone. The rearrangement links TRBV2 to TRBJ1-6, with no clear D. This CDR3 is 11 amino acids long. The germline CDR1 and CDR2 sequences are SNHLY and FYNNEI. Trimming removed 4 bases at V and 13 bases at J, with 8 bases between. In DNA form, the CDR3 reads TGTGCCAGCAGTGGAGATGGGCCCCTCCACTTT. Translation gives CASSGDGPLHF.

This chain links TRBV27 with TRBJ2-5, with 12 bases matching TRBD1. Losses at the gene ends were 6 bases for V and 4 bases for J; bases not matched to a gene: 12. Germline V gene data show CDR1 as MNHEY and CDR2 as SMNVEV (reference sequence). The CDR3 consists of 17 residues. The CDR3 DNA reads TGTGCCAGCAGCCCCAGGGACAGGGGGCAATGGGGAGAGACCCAGTACTTC. Its translation: CASSPRDRGQWGETQYF.

V gene TRBV10-3 combines with J gene TRBJ2-1; 12 bases agree with TRBD2. V shed 3 bases, J shed 1 base, and the junction held 1 base outside the gene matches. The CDR3 length is 16 residues. Looked up from germline, CDR1 is ENHRY and CDR2 is SYGVKD. The CDR3 sequence is CAISELAGGSYNEQFF. CDR3 nucleotide sequence: TGTGCCATCAGTGAACTAGCGGGGGGATCCTACAATGAGCAGTTCTTC.

This clone was seen a few times. The rearrangement joins TRBV5-6 to TRBJ1-5; D is perhaps TRBD1 (5 bases). The V end was cut by 0 bases, the J end by 10 bases, with 11 bases between. In germline, CDR1 is SGHDT, CDR2 YYEEEE. The CDR3 runs 13 residues. CDR3 protein: CASSLVWGGPQHF. In DNA, the CDR3 is TGTGCCAGCAGCTTGGTTTGGGGGGGACCCCAGCATTTT.

This chain joins TRBV10-2 and TRBJ1-5; D may be TRBD1 (5 bases). There are 16 residues in the CDR3. V shed 2 bases and J shed 7 bases, with 18 bases lying between them. The V gene's germline CDR1 is WSHSY and CDR2 SAAADI. The CDR3 DNA is TGCGCCAGCAGTGAGGTTCGGGGGACGGCTGGACAGCCCCAGCATTTT. The encoded protein is CASSEVRGTAGQPQHF.